Listed here are 25 T cell receptor beta chains from one sample, sequenced in a study of blood T cell repertoires in COVID-19. Here immunoSEQ multiplex PCR was the method, and the copy in TCRdb shows in-frame clones only, minus some. The data contain hundreds of thousands of clones, 87% of them seen just once; the ten biggest clones take up about 8.9%. The sample taken for sequencing was PBMCs or T cells enriched from blood (not recorded which). The source of these receptors is a woman aged 18 to 35 who had recovered from COVID-19.

This clone was counted only a few times. The V call is TRBV5-1, the J call TRBJ1-4, with D hard to call. Germline assignment: CDR1 SGHRS and CDR2 YFSETQ. V lost 3 bases to trimming and J lost 8 bases, with 14 bases between them. The CDR3 sequence is 14 residues long. CDR3 sequence (DNA): TGCGCCAGCAGCTCGGAGAGCGGACGCGAAAAACTGTTTTTT. It yields the protein CASSSESGREKLFF. The full variable domain, its missing parts supplied by reference TRBV5-1 and TRBJ1-4, is KAGVTQTPRYLIKTRGQQVTLSCSPISGHRSVSWYQQTPGQGLQFLFEYFSETQRNKGNFPGRFSGRQFSNSRSEMNVSTLELGDSALYLCASSSESGREKLFFGSGTQLSVL.

DNA of the CDR3: TGTGCCAGCAGCTTAGACGTGGACAGGGGGCGCGTCTATGGCTACACCTTC. This encodes CASSLDVDRGRVYGYTF. This sequence joins TRBV11-2 and TRBJ1-2; 11 bases fit TRBD1. The V gene end was trimmed by 0 bases and the J gene end by 4 bases; junction bases not matched to a gene: 7. The CDR3 extends over 17 amino acids. Per germline, CDR1 SGHAT and CDR2 FQNNGV.

This chain uses TRBV24-1 with TRBJ1-2; no definite D call. The CDR3 runs to 12 residues. The V gene lost 1 base and the J gene lost 4 bases, with 3 bases spanning the gap. CDR1 and CDR2 (germline): KGHDR, SFDVKD. The CDR3: CATSDFRYGYTF. CDR3 DNA sequence: TGTGCCACCAGTGATTTTCGCTATGGCTACACCTTC.

V and J are TRBV7-3 and TRBJ2-3; tentatively, D is TRBD2 (6 bases). The CDR3 is 14 residues long. Germline lookup yields CDR1 SGHTA and CDR2 FQGTGA. V was shortened by 1 base and J by 6 bases, with 11 bases between the two germline ends. The CDR3 loop reads CASSLRGRLDTQYF. CDR3 bases: TGTGCCAGCAGCTTAAGGGGGAGGTTGGATACGCAGTATTTT.

The gene calls are TRBV6-5 and TRBJ2-7; D possibly corresponds to TRBD1 (6 bases). The CDR3 is 15 residues long. Germline V lookup: CDR1 MNHEY, CDR2 SVGAGI. V lost 6 bases and J lost 2, with 17 bases in between. CDR3: CASRPWGNRAYEQYF. The CDR3 DNA reads as TGTGCCAGCAGACCCTGGGGCAACAGGGCCTACGAGCAGTACTTC.

The rearrangement joins TRBV3-1 (or the pseudogene TRBV3-2) to TRBJ1-5; D call uncertain. Trimming pared 3 bases from V and 9 bases from J, leaving 9 bases between. Germline-derived CDR1 and CDR2 are LGHDT and YNNKEL (reference sequence). This CDR3 spans 12 amino acids. The CDR3 here is CASSHLSGPQHF. Here the CDR3 DNA reads TGTGCCAGCAGCCATCTTAGCGGGCCCCAGCATTTT.

The V call is TRBV7-2, the J call TRBJ2-7; 10 bases map to TRBD1. J gave up 4 bases and V 5 bases, and 2 bases lay outside the gene matches. The CDR3 is made up of 13 amino acids. Germline values: CDR1 SGHTA, CDR2 FQGNSA. Written as DNA, the CDR3 is TGTGCCAGCAGCAGACAGGGGGCTTACGAGCAGTACTTC. Translated: CASSRQGAYEQYF.

V usage is TRBV6-5 and J usage is TRBJ2-7; TRBD1 aligns across 7 bases. There are 13 residues in the CDR3. J lost 2 bases, V lost 5 bases, and 3 bases had no gene match. Germline CDR1 is MNHEY and CDR2 is SVGAGI. In nucleotides, the CDR3 is TGTGCCAGCAGTAGGGACAGAACCTACGAGCAGTACTTC. Amino acids: CASSRDRTYEQYF.

The chain combines TRBV11-1 with TRBJ2-5; the D is unclear. CDR3 size: 12 residues. Germline V gene sequence: CDR1 SGHAT, CDR2 FQDESV (reference sequence). V lost 2 bases and J 5 bases, leaving 6 bases between the germline ends. In DNA, the CDR3 is TGTGCCAGCAGCTTATTCAGGGAGACCCAGTACTTC. This gives the protein CASSLFRETQYF.

V is TRBV28 and J is TRBJ2-5, with 11 bases aligning to TRBD1. The CDR3 covers 15 residues. CDR1 MDHEN and CDR2 SYDVKM come from the germline V gene. V lost 3 bases, J lost 5 bases, and 5 bases stayed unmatched. CDR3 protein: CASSFARTGGETQYF. The CDR3 nucleotides read TGTGCCAGCAGTTTTGCCCGGACAGGGGGCGAGACCCAGTACTTC.

V gene TRBV24-1 combines with J gene TRBJ2-6, with 7 bases that match TRBD1. CDR3 length: 16 residues. CDR1 and CDR2 from the germline V gene are KGHDR and SFDVKD. The junction had 3 bases not matched to a gene; V was cut back by 4 bases and J by 1 base. The CDR3 region has the DNA TGTGCCACCAGTGAGCCGACAGGGTCTGGGGCCAACGTCCTGACTTTC. Translated, it gives CATSEPTGSGANVLTF.

The gene calls are TRBV11-2 and TRBJ1-4, with D tentatively TRBD1 (5 bases). Per germline, CDR1 SGHAT and CDR2 FQNNGV. This CDR3 is 15 amino acids long. Deletions cut 4 bases from V and 5 bases from J, with 14 bases between. For the CDR3, the DNA is TGTGCCAGCAGCTCAAGGGGCCAGTCAAATGAAAAACTGTTTTTT. Translated, it gives CASSSRGQSNEKLFF.

This clone was seen only once. This chain uses TRBV19 with TRBJ1-2; TRBD1 might be the D (6 bases). The CDR3 sequence is 15 residues long. V dropped 6 bases and J dropped 3 bases, with 17 bases sitting between them. CDR1 is LNHDA and CDR2 is SQIVND in the germline V gene (reference sequence). The CDR3 bases are TGTGCCAGTAGCGTTCAGACAGGCCGTCACTATGGCTACACCTTC. Translated, it gives CASSVQTGRHYGYTF.

The CDR3 here is CASREGGQPLEQYF. As DNA, the CDR3 is TGTGCCAGCAGGGAGGGCGGGCAGCCCCTCGAGCAGTACTTC. The chain links TRBV2 to TRBJ2-7; maybe TRBD2 (6 bases). The V and J ends lost 6 bases and 6 bases respectively, with 18 bases between them. Germline CDR1 reads SNHLY; CDR2 reads FYNNEI. The CDR3 extends over 14 amino acids.

The chain carries TRBV9 and TRBJ2-5; a possible D gene is TRBD1 (6 bases). V lost 0 bases and J lost 5, with 14 bases in between. This CDR3 has 15 amino acids. Germline CDR1 and CDR2: SGDLS and YYNGEE. The CDR3 is CASSVGWGRGETQYF. DNA of the CDR3: TGTGCCAGCAGCGTAGGTTGGGGGCGCGGGGAGACCCAGTACTTC. The variable domain in full, with the rest retrieved from reference TRBV9 and TRBJ2-5, is DSGVTQTPKHLITATGQRVTLRCSPRSGDLSVYWYQQSLDQGLQFLIQYYNGEERAKGNILERFSAQQFPDLHSELNLSSLELGDSALYFCASSVGWGRGETQYFGPGTRLLVL.

The V call is TRBV4-3, the J call TRBJ2-7; the match to TRBD1 covers 7 bases. The CDR3 is 13 amino acids. Per germline, CDR1 LGHNA and CDR2 YSLEER. The junction had 3 bases not matched to a gene; V was cut back by 3 bases and J by 4 bases. As DNA, the CDR3 is TGCGCCAGCAGCCAGACAGGGAAGTACGAGCAGTACTTC. Its protein product is CASSQTGKYEQYF.

This clone was found once. The chain links TRBV7-9 to TRBJ1-1; possible D gene TRBD1, 5 bases. Trimming took 6 bases from V and 1 from J, leaving 12 bases between them. The germline V gene encodes CDR1 SEHNR and CDR2 FQNEAQ (reference sequence). The CDR3 covers 14 residues. The CDR3 here is CASSLQDRNTEAFF. The DNA of the CDR3 is TGTGCCAGCAGTCTACAGGATAGGAACACTGAAGCTTTCTTT.

The genes are TRBV9 and TRBJ1-2, with TRBD1 identical over 7 bases. The junction had 4 bases not matched to a gene; V was cut back by 4 bases and J by 4 bases. Germline V gene data show CDR1 as SGDLS and CDR2 as YYNGEE. CDR3 length: 13 amino acids. Here the CDR3 DNA reads TGTGCCAGCAGCCCGACAGGGAGCTATGGCTACACCTTC. Protein product: CASSPTGSYGYTF.

The V call is TRBV5-4, the J call TRBJ1-6; D unresolved. The CDR3 loop spans 13 amino acids. Trimming cost V 0 bases and J 11 bases, with 9 bases left between them. The germline gives CDR1 SGHNT, CDR2 YYREEE (reference sequence). The CDR3 region is CASSLASAPPLHF. Here the CDR3 DNA reads TGTGCCAGCAGCTTGGCCTCTGCGCCACCCCTCCACTTT.

The chain employs TRBV29-1 and TRBJ1-1; D is undetermined. The CDR3 sequence is 13 residues long. The germline V and J ends were trimmed by 7 bases and 3 bases, with 15 bases remaining between them. Germline lookup yields CDR1 SQVTM and CDR2 ANQGSEA. CDR3 loop: CSAQRGSDTEAFF. The CDR3 nucleotides are TGCAGCGCCCAACGGGGTTCCGACACTGAAGCTTTCTTT.

This sequence joins TRBV3-1 (or the pseudogene TRBV3-2) and TRBJ2-3; tentative D call: TRBD2 (6 bases). Germline CDR1 LGHDT, CDR2 YNNKEL (reference sequence). V was pared by 6 bases and J by 4 bases, with 14 bases between. The CDR3 sequence is 14 residues long. The CDR3 DNA reads as TGTGCCAGCAGGAGGCAGGGAGGTTCAGATACGCAGTATTTT. Translating gives CASRRQGGSDTQYF.

The genes are TRBV7-9 and TRBJ2-1; 14 positions match TRBD2. The V segment lost 5 bases and the J segment 2 bases; nucleotides outside the gene matches: 2. Per the germline V gene, CDR1 is SEHNR and CDR2 is FQNEAQ (reference sequence). The length of the CDR3 is 16 residues. The DNA for the CDR3 is TGTGCCAGCAGCCCGACTAGCGGGAGGGCCTACAATGAGCAGTTCTTC. It specifies CASSPTSGRAYNEQFF.

The sample holds one count of this clone. The CDR3 here is CASSLSPGDEQFF. In DNA form, the CDR3 reads TGCGCCAGCAGCTTATCCCCCGGGGATGAGCAGTTCTTC. The rearrangement links TRBV5-1 to TRBJ2-1; weak D call: TRBD2 (5 bases). Trimming removed 2 bases at V and 8 bases at J, with 11 bases between. CDR3 length equals 13 residues. Germline lookup yields CDR1 SGHRS and CDR2 YFSETQ.

This chain links TRBV28 with TRBJ2-5; possible D gene TRBD2, 5 bases. There are 12 residues in the CDR3. V lost 8 bases, J lost 4 bases, and 11 bases lay in between. CDR1 and CDR2 from the germline V gene are MDHEN and SYDVKM. CDR3 residues: CASYSSTETQYF. The CDR3 nucleotides are TGTGCCAGCTATTCTAGCACAGAGACCCAGTACTTC.

J is TRBJ1-2 and V is TRBV2; D might be TRBD1 (5 bases). Looked up from germline, CDR1 is SNHLY and CDR2 is FYNNEI. Deletions cut 3 bases from V and 6 bases from J, with 11 bases between. This CDR3 is 13 amino acids long. Here the CDR3 DNA reads TGTGCCAGCAGTGACCAGGGTATCCATGGCTACACCTTC. Its protein product is CASSDQGIHGYTF. Looking up the rest from reference TRBV2 and TRBJ1-2 gives the full variable domain: EPEVTQTPSHQVTQMGQEVILRCVPISNHLYFYWYRQILGQKVEFLVSFYNNEISEKSEIFDDQFSVERPDGSNFTLKIRSTKLEDSAMYFCASSDQGIHGYTFGSGTRLTVV.